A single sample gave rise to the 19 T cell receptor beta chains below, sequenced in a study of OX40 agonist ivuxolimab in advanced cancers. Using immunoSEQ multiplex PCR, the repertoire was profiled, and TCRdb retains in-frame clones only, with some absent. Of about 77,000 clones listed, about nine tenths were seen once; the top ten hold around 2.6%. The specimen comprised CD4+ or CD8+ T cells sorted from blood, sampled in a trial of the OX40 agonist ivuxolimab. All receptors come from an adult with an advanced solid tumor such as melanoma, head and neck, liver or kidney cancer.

The CDR3 region is CASSPGQGRQPQHF. CDR3 DNA: TGTGCCAGCTCACCAGGACAGGGACGACAGCCCCAGCATTTT. The rearrangement joins TRBV18 to TRBJ1-5; 8 nucleotides align to TRBD1. There are 14 residues in the CDR3. Losses at the gene ends were 2 bases for V and 7 bases for J; bases not matched to a gene: 4. Germline V CDR1 and CDR2: KGHSH, LQKENI.

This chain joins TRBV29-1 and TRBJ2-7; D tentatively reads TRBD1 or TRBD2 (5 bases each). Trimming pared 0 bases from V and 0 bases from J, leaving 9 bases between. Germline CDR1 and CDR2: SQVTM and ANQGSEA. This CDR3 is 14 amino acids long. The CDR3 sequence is CSVEDKGSSYEQYF. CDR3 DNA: TGCAGCGTTGAAGATAAGGGGAGCTCCTACGAGCAGTACTTC.

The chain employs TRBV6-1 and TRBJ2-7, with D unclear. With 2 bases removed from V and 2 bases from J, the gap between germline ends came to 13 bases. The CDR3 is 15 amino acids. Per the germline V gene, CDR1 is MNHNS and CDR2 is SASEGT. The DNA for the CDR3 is TGTGCCAGCAGTGAATTTTGGCGGTTGACCTACGAGCAGTACTTC. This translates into CASSEFWRLTYEQYF.

CDR3 sequence reads: CASTYQGIEGETQYF. The CDR3 coding sequence is TGTGCCAGCACTTACCAGGGGATCGAAGGAGAGACCCAGTACTTC. The chain combines TRBV2 with TRBJ2-5; possible D gene TRBD1, 6 bases. CDR1 SNHLY and CDR2 FYNNEI come from the germline V gene. Trimming cost V 7 bases and J 4 bases, with 19 bases left between them. CDR3 length: 15 residues.

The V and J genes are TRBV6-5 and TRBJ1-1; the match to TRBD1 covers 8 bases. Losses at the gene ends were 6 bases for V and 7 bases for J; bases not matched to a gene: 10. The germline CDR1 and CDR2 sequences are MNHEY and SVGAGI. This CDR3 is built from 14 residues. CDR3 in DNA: TGTGCCAGCAGGGGGTGGGACAGGTATAATGAAGCTTTCTTT. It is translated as CASRGWDRYNEAFF.

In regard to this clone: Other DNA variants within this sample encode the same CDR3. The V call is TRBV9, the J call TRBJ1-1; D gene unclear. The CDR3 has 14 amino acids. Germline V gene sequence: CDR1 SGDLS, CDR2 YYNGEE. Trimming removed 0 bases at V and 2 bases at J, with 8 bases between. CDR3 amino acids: CASSVGADNTEAFF. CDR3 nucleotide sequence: TGTGCCAGCAGCGTAGGCGCAGACAACACTGAAGCTTTCTTT.

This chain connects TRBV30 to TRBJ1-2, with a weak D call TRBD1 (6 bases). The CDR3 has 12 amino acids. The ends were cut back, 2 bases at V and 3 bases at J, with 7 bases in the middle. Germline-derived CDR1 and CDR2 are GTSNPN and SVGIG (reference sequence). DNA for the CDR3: TGTGCCTGGAGTAGGGGGGACTATGGCTACACCTTC. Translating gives CAWSRGDYGYTF. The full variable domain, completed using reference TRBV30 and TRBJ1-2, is SQTIHQWPATLVQPVGSPLSLECTVEGTSNPNLYWYRQAAGRGLQLLFYSVGIGQISSEVPQNLSASRPQDRQFILSSKKLLLSDSGFYLCAWSRGDYGYTFGSGTRLTVV.

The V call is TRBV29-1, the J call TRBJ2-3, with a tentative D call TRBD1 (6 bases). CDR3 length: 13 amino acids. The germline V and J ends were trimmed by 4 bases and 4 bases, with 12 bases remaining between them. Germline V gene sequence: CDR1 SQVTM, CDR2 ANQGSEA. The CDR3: CSVAEGVADTQYF. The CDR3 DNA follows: TGCAGCGTTGCTGAGGGGGTGGCAGATACGCAGTATTTT.

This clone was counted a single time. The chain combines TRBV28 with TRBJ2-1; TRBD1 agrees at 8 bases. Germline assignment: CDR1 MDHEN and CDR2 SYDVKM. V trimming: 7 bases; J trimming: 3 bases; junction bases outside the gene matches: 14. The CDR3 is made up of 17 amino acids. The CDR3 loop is CASTPIPGQGLYNEQFF. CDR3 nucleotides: TGTGCCAGCACCCCCATCCCCGGACAGGGTCTCTACAATGAGCAGTTCTTC.

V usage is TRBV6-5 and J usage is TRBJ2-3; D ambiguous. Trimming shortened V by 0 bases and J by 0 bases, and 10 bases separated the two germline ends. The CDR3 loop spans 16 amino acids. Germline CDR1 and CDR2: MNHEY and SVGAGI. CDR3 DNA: TGTGCCAGCAGTTACTCGGTCATACCTAGCACAGATACGCAGTATTTT. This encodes CASSYSVIPSTDTQYF.

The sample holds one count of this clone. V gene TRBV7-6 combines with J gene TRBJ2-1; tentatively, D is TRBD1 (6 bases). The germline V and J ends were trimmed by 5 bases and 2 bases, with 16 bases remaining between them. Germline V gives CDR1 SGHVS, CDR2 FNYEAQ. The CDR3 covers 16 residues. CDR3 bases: TGTGCCAGCAGCCTCACAGGGCCTCGTGCCTACAATGAGCAGTTCTTC. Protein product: CASSLTGPRAYNEQFF.

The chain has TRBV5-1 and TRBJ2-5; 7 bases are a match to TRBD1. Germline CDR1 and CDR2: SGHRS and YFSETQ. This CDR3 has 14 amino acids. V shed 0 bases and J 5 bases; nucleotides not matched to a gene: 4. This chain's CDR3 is CASSLDRGKETQYF. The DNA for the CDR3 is TGCGCCAGCAGCTTGGACAGGGGTAAGGAGACCCAGTACTTC.

The CDR3 here is CASSLEIRDAEQFF. The CDR3 DNA follows: TGTGCCAGCAGCTTAGAGATTAGGGACGCTGAGCAGTTCTTC. The chain links TRBV5-8 to TRBJ2-1, with D perhaps given as TRBD1 or TRBD2 (5 bases each). The CDR3 has 14 residues. Germline V gives CDR1 SGHTS, CDR2 YDEGEE. Trimming removed 2 bases from V and 9 bases from J, with 15 bases in between.

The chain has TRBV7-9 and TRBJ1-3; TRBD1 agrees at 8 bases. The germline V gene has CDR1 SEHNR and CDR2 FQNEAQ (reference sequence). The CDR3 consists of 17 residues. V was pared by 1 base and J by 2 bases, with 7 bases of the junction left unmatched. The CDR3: CASSLGPGGETGNTIYF. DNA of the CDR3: TGTGCCAGCAGCTTAGGGCCAGGGGGCGAGACTGGAAACACCATATATTTT.

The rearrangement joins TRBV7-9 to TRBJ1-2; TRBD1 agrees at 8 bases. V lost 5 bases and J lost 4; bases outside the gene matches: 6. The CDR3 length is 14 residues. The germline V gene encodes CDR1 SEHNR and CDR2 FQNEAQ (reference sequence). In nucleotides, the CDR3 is TGTGCCAGCAGCCTCCAGGGGGCGGGCTATGGCTACACCTTC. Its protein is CASSLQGAGYGYTF.

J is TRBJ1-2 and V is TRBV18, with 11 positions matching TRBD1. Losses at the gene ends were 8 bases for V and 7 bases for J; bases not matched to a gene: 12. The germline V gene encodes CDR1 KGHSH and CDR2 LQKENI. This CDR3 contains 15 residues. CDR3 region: CASLPGTGGTGGYTF. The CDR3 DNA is TGTGCCAGCCTCCCCGGGACAGGGGGAACAGGTGGCTACACCTTC.

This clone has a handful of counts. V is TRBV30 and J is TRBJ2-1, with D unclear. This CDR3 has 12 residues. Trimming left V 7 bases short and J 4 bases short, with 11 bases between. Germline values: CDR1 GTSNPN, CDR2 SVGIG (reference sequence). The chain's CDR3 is CASYGRYNEQFF. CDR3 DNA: TGTGCCTCCTACGGACGTTACAATGAGCAGTTCTTC.

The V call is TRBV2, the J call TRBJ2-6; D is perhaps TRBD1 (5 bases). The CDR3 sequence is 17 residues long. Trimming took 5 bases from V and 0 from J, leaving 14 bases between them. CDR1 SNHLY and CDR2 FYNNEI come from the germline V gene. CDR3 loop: CASSLRGPTSGANVLTF. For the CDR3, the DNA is TGTGCCAGCAGTCTTAGGGGTCCTACCTCTGGGGCCAACGTCCTGACTTTC. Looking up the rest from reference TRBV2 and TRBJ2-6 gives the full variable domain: EPEVTQTPSHQVTQMGQEVILRCVPISNHLYFYWYRQILGQKVEFLVSFYNNEISEKSEIFDDQFSVERPDGSNFTLKIRSTKLEDSAMYFCASSLRGPTSGANVLTFGAGSRLTVL.

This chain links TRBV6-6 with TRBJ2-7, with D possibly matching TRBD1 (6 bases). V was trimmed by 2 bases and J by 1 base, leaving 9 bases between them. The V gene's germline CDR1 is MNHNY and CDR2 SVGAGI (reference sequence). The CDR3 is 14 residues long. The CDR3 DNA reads TGTGCCAGCAGTTACGGGCAGGGGTCCTACGAGCAGTACTTC. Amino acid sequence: CASSYGQGSYEQYF.